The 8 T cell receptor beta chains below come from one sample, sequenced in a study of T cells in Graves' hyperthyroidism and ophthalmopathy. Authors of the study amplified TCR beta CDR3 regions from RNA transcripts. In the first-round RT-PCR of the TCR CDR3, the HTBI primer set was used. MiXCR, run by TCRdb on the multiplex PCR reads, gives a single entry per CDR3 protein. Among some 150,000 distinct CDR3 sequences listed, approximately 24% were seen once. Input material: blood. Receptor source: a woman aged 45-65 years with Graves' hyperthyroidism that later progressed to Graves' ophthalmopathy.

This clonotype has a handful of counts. CDR3 protein: CASSDVGGEYREQYF. The CDR3 DNA follows: TGTGCCAGCAGCGACGTGGGGGGCGAGTACCGCGAGCAGTACTTC. The V call is TRBV2, the J call TRBJ2-7; TRBD1 or TRBD2 may be the D gene (6 bases each). V was trimmed by 6 bases and J by 6 bases, leaving 21 bases between them. The CDR3 has 15 amino acids. Germline loops: CDR1 SNHLY, CDR2 FYNNEI.

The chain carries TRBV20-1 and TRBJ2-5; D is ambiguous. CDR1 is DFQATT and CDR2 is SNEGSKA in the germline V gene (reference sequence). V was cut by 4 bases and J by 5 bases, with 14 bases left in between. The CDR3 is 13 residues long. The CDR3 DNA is TGCAGTGCTACCTTTTTGGCGAGGGAGACCCAGTACTTC. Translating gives CSATFLARETQYF.

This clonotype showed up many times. The CDR3 sequence is CASSLEIGAAYGYTF. The CDR3 bases are TGTGCCAGCAGCTTAGAGATAGGGGCCGCCTATGGCTACACCTTC. This rearrangement joins TRBV11-2 to TRBJ1-2; D is possibly TRBD1 (5 bases). Germline CDR1 reads SGHAT; CDR2 reads FQNNGV. Trimming stripped 0 bases from V and 4 bases from J, with 12 bases between. CDR3 length equals 15 residues.

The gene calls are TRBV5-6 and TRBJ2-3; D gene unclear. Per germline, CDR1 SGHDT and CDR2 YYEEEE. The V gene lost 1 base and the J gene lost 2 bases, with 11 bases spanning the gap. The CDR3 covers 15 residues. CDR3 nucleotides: TGTGCCAGCAGCTTGTACGGGCCATCCACAGATACGCAGTATTTT. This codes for CASSLYGPSTDTQYF.

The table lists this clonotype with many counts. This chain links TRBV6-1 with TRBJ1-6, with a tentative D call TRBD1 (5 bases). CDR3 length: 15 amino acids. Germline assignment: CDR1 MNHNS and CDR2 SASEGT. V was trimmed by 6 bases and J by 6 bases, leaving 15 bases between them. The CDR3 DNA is TGTGCCAGCAGCCTGGGGCCGGGAGTTAATTCACCCCTCCACTTT. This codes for CASSLGPGVNSPLHF.

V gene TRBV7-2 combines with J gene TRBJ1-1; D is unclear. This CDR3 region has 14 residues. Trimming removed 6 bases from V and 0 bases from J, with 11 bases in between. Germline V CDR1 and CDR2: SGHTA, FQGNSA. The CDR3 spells CASRLIHMNTEAFF. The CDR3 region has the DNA TGTGCCAGCAGACTTATCCATATGAACACTGAAGCTTTCTTT.

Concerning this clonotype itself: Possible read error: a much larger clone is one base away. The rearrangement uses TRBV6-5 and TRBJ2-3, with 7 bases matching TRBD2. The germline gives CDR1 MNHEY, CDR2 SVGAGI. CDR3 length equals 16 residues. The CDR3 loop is CASSYQGLSDTDTQCF. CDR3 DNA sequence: TGTGCCAGCAGTTACCAGGGACTATCCGACACAGATACGCAGTGTTTT.

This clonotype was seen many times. The CDR3 loop reads CASSIAAGLNNQPQHF. As DNA, the CDR3 is TGTGCCAGTAGTATAGCGGCGGGACTCAACAATCAGCCCCAGCATTTT. The gene calls are TRBV19 and TRBJ1-5; tentative D call: TRBD1 (5 bases). Per germline, CDR1 LNHDA and CDR2 SQIVND (reference sequence). Trimming stripped 1 base from V and 3 bases from J, with 13 bases between. The CDR3 spans 16 residues. Full variable domain (rest looked up from reference TRBV19 and TRBJ1-5): DGGITQSPKYLFRKEGQNVTLSCEQNLNHDAMYWYRQDPGQGLRLIYYSQIVNDFQKGDIAEGYSVSREKKESFPLTVTSAQKNPTAFYLCASSIAAGLNNQPQHFGDGTRLSIL.